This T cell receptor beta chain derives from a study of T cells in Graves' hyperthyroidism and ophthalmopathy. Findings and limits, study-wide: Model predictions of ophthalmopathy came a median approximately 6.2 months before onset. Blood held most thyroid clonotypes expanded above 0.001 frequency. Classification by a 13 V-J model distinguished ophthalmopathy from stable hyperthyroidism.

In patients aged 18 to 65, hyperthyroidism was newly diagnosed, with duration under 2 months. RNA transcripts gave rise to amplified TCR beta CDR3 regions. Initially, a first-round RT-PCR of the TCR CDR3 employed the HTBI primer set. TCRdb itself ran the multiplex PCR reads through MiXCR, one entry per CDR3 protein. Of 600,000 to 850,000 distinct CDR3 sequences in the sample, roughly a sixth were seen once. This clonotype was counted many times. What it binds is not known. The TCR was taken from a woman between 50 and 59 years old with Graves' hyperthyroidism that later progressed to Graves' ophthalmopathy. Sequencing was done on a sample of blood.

CDR3 sequence: CASSLVAGENYGYTF. The CDR3 coding sequence is TGCGCCAGCAGCTTGGTGGCAGGAGAAAACTATGGCTACACCTTC. The gene calls are TRBV5-1 and TRBJ1-2; D not resolved. Per germline, CDR1 SGHRS and CDR2 YFSETQ. CDR3 length: 15 amino acids. The V and J ends lost 0 bases and 2 bases respectively, with 11 bases between them.